This record looks at one TCR beta chain sequence and its context. Antigen specificity is unknown. The PCR employed 60 Vbeta primers together with 13 Jbeta primers. Original analysis: Later, an analysis found around 77 million unique TCR beta chains, and 9.5 million to 11 million of these were shared. Clones were sequenced by immunoSEQ multiplex PCR, and TCRdb holds only the in-frame ones, with some missing. The D gene and trimming were derived from the DNA, and the V and J assignments and clone size from that table. The sample has 90,000 to 120,000 clones, and its top ten clones hold around 0.6%. This entry belongs to a study of cytomegalovirus exposure and HLA in healthy donors. General study points: CMV serostatus was the sole immune exposure information available. Analyzed later, association rates of TCRs varied across HLA loci, with DRB1 most and HLA-C fewest.

J was trimmed by 2 bases and V by 0 bases; bases with no gene match: 2. Germline loops: CDR1 SGHTS, CDR2 YDEGEE. The CDR3 length is 16 residues. The TCR was taken from a man in his fifties in good health and CMV-seronegative. The chain is built from TRBV5-8 and TRBJ1-5, with 10 positions matching TRBD1. Sequenced material: PBMCs. The CDR3 sequence is CASSLEGQGGNQPQHF. CDR3 sequence (DNA): TGTGCCAGCAGCTTGGAAGGACAGGGGGGCAATCAGCCCCAGCATTTT.